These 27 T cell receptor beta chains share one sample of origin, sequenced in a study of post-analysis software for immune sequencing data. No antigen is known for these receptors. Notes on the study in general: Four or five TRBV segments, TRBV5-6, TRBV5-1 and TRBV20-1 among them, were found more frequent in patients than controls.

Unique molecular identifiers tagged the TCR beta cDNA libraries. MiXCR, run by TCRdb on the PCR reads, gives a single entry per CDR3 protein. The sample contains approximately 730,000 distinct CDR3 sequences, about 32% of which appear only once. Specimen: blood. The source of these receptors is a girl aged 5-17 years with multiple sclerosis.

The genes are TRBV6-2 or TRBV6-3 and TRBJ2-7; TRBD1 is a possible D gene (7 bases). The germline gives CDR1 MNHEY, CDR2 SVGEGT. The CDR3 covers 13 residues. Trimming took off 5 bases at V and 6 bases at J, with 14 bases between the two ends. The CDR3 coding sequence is TGTGCCAGCAGTCCCTACAGGGGAGGCGAGCAGTACTTC. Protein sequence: CASSPYRGGEQYF.

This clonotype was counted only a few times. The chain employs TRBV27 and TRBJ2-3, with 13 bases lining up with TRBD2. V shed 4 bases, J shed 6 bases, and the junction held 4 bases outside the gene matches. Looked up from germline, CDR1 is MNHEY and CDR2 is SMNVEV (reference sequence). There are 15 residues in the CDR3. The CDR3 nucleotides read TGTGCCAGCAGTTCCTTGACTAGCGGGAGGGATACGCAGTATTTT. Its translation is CASSSLTSGRDTQYF.

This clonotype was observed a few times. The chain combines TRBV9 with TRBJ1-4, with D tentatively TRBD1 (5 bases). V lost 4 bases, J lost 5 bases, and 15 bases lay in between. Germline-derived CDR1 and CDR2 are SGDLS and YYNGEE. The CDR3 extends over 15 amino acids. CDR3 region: CASSRGGHPNEKLFF. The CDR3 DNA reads TGTGCCAGCAGCAGGGGAGGACACCCGAATGAAAAACTGTTTTTT.

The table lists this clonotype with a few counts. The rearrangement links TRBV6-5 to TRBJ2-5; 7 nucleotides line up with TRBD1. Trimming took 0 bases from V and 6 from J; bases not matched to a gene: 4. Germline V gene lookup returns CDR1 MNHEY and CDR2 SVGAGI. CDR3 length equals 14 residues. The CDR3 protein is CASSYSGGRKTQYF. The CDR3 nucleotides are TGTGCCAGCAGTTACTCAGGGGGCAGGAAGACCCAGTACTTC.

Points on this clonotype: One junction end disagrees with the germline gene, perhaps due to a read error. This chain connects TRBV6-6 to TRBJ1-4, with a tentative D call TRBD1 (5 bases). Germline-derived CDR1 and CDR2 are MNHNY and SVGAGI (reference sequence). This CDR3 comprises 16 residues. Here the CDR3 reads CASRYSGTISGEKLFF. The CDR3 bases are TGTGCCAGCAGATACTCGGGGACCATCTCGGGTGAAAAACTGTTTTTT.

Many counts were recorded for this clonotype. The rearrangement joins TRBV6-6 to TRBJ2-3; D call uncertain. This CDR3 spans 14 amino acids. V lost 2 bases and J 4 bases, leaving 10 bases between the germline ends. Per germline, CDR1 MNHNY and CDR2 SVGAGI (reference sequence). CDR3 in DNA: TGTGCCAGCAGTTACCTCAGGCTAGCAGATACGCAGTATTTT. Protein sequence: CASSYLRLADTQYF.

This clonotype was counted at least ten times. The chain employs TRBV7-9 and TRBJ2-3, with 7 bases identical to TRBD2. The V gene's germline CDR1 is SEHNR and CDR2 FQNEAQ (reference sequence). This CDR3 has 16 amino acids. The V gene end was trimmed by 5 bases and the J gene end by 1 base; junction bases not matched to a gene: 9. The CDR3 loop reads CASSGRVIDGTDTQYF. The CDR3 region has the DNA TGTGCCAGCAGCGGGAGGGTGATAGACGGCACAGATACGCAGTATTTT.

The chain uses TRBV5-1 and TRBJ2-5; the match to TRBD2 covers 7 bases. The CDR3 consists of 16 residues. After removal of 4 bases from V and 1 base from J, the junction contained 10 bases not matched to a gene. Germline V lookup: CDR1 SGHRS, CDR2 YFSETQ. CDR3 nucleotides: TGCGCCAGCAGCGCGGGGCTCAGGGAGGGCCAAGAGACCCAGTACTTC. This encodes CASSAGLREGQETQYF.

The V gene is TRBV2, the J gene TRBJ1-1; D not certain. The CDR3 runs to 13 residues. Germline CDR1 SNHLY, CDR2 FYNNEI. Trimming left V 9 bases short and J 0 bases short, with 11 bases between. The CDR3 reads CASTQQMNTEAFF. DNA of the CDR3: TGTGCCAGTACACAGCAAATGAACACTGAAGCTTTCTTT.

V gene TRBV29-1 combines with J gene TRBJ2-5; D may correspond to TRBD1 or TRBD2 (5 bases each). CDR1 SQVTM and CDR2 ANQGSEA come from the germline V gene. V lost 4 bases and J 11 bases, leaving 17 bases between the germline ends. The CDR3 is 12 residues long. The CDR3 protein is CSVGDQDNEQYF. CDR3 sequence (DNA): TGCAGCGTTGGGGACCAGGACAATGAGCAGTACTTC.

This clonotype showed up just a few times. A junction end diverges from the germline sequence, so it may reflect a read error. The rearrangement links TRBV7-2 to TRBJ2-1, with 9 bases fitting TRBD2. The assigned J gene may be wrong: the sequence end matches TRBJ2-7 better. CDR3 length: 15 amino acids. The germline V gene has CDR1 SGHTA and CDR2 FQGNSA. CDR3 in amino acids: CAGSPAGGPYNEQYF. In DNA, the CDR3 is TGTGCCGGCAGCCCCGCGGGAGGGCCCTACAATGAGCAGTACTTC.

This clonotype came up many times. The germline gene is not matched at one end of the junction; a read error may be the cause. The CDR3 nucleotides read TGTGCCAGCAGCCTAGCGGTAAGAGACAATGAGCAGTTCTTC. The encoded protein is CASSLAVRDNEQFF. This chain links TRBV5-1 with TRBJ2-1; 7 positions match TRBD2. This CDR3 is built from 14 residues. CDR1 and CDR2 (germline): SGHRS, YFSETQ.

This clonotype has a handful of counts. The CDR3 DNA is TGTGCCACCCCAGGACAGGGCTACGAGCAGTACTTC. Amino acid sequence: CATPGQGYEQYF. The V call is TRBV7-9, the J call TRBJ2-7; TRBD1 matches at 8 bases. With 10 bases clipped from V and 3 bases from J, the junction kept 5 bases outside the gene matches. The CDR3 is 12 amino acids. From germline, CDR1 is SEHNR and CDR2 FQNEAQ (reference sequence).

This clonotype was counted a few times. The CDR3 is CASSSYSQETQYF. In nucleotides, the CDR3 is TGTGCCAGCAGCTCCTACAGCCAAGAGACCCAGTACTTC. The chain is built from TRBV7-9 and TRBJ2-5; D remains unclear. V lost 4 bases and J lost 1, with 7 bases in between. CDR3 size: 13 residues. Germline CDR1 and CDR2: SEHNR and FQNEAQ (reference sequence).

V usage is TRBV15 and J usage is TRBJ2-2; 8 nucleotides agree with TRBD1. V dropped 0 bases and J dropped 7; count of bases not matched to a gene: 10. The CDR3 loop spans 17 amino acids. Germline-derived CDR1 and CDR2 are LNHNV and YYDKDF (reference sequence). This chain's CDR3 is CATSRDLAGGNGGELFF. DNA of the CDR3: TGTGCCACCAGCAGAGATCTCGCAGGGGGCAATGGCGGGGAGCTGTTTTTT.

CDR3 in DNA: TGTGCCAGCAGCTTAAGGGGGGCCAGGGAAAAACTGTTTTTT. Translating gives CASSLRGAREKLFF. The chain recombines TRBV7-2 with TRBJ1-4; D might be TRBD1 (6 bases). This CDR3 has 14 amino acids. The germline CDR1 and CDR2 sequences are SGHTA and FQGNSA. The germline V and J ends were trimmed by 2 bases and 8 bases, with 12 bases remaining between them.

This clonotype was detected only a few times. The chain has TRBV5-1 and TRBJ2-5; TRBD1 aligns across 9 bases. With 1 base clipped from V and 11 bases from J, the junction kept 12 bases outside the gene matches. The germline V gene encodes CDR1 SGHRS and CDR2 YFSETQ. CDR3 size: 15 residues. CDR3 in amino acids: CASSLRDRATNEQYF. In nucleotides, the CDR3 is TGCGCCAGCAGCTTGAGGGACAGGGCTACCAATGAGCAGTACTTC.

The CDR3 here is CASSRGTGVTGELFF. The DNA for the CDR3 is TGTGCCAGCAGTCGAGGGACAGGGGTAACCGGGGAGCTGTTTTTT. The chain is built from TRBV12-3 or TRBV12-4 and TRBJ2-2; 10 bases map to TRBD1. With V trimmed by 5 bases and J by 5 bases, 5 bases remained unmatched. The CDR3 runs to 15 residues.

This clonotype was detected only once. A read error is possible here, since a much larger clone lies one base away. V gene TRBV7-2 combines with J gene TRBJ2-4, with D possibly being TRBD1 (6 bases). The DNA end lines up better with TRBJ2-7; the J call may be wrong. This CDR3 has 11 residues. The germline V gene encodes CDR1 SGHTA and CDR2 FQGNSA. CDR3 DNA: TGTGCCCGCAGAACAGGGTCCGAGCAGTACTTC. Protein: CARRTGSEQYF.

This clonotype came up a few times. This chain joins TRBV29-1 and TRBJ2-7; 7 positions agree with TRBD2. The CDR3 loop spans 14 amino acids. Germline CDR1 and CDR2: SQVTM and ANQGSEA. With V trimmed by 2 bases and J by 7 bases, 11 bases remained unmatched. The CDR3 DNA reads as TGCAGCGTTGAAACGGGGGGACTCCAGCTTGAGCAGTACTTC. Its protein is CSVETGGLQLEQYF.

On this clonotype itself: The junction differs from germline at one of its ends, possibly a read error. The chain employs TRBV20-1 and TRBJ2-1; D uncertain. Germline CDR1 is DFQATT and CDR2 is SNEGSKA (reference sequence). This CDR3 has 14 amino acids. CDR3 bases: TGCAGTGCTAGAGAATGGCTTACTTACAATGCGCAGTTCTTC. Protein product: CSAREWLTYNAQFF.

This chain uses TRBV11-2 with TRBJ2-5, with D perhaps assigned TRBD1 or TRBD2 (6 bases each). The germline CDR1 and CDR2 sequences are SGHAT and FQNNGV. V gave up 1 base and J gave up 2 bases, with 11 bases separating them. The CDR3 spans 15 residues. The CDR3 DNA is TGTGCCAGCAGCTTAGGCTGGGGGGCTCAAGAGACCCAGTACTTC. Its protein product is CASSLGWGAQETQYF.

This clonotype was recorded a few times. This CDR3 is CASSVENSPLHF. The CDR3 coding sequence is TGTGCCAGCAGCGTTGAGAATTCACCCCTCCACTTT. The V call is TRBV9, the J call TRBJ1-6; D ambiguous. V was shortened by 2 bases and J by 7 bases, with 4 bases between the two germline ends. Per the germline V gene, CDR1 is SGDLS and CDR2 is YYNGEE. The CDR3 has 12 amino acids. The full variable domain, with the rest looked up from reference TRBV9 and TRBJ1-6, is DSGVTQTPKHLITATGQRVTLRCSPRSGDLSVYWYQQSLDQGLQFLIQYYNGEERAKGNILERFSAQQFPDLHSELNLSSLELGDSALYFCASSVENSPLHFGNGTRLTVT.

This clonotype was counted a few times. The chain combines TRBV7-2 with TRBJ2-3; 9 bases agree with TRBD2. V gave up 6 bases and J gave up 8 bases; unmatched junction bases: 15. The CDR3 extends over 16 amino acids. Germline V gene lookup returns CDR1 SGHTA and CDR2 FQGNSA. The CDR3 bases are TGTGCCAGCAGTACGGTAGTAGCGGGGGCCGGGGGTACGCAGTATTTT. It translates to CASSTVVAGAGGTQYF.

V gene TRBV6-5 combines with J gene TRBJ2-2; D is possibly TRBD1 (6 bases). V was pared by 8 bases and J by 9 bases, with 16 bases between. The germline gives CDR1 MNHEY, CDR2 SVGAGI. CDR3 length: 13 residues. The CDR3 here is CASAKGDSRELFF. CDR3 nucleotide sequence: TGTGCCAGCGCAAAGGGGGATAGCAGGGAGCTGTTTTTT.

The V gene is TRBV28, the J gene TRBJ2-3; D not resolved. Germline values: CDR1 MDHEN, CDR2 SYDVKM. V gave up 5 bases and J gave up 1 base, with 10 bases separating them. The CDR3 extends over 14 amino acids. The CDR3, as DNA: TGTGCCAGCAGTCCACTCGACGGCACAGATACGCAGTATTTT. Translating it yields CASSPLDGTDTQYF.

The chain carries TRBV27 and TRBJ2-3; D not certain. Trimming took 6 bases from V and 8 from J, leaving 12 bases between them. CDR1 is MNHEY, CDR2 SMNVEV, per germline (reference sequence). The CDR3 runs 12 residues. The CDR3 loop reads CASSPGWGTQYF. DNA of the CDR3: TGTGCCAGCAGCCCCGGTTGGGGTACGCAGTATTTT.